Below are 12 T cell receptor beta chains sequenced from a single sample in a study of CD8 T cells in ankylosing spondylitis. TCRdb used MiXCR to reprocess the 5' RACE reads, holding one entry per CDR3 protein. The table records 200,000 to 250,000 distinct CDR3 sequences, roughly 24% of them present only once. The material sequenced was blood, either unsorted or a sorted T cell fraction (not recorded which). These receptors originate from a male donor with ankylosing spondylitis or in good health (not recorded which).

This clonotype has at least ten counts. At one of its ends the junction is not consistent with the germline gene, which may arise from a read error. The chain has TRBV6-1 and TRBJ2-7, with D perhaps TRBD1 or TRBD2 (5 bases each). The CDR3 contains 14 residues. CDR1 MNHNS and CDR2 SASEGT come from the germline V gene. CDR3 nucleotide sequence: TGCGCCAGCAGACGGACACGGGGCTCCTACGAGCAGTACTTC. Protein product: CASRRTRGSYEQYF.

This clonotype appeared many times. This chain joins TRBV2 and TRBJ1-5; D is perhaps TRBD1 (5 bases). The CDR3 consists of 13 residues. Germline lookup yields CDR1 SNHLY and CDR2 FYNNEI. Between the trimmed V and J ends, which lost 1 base and 9 bases, there was a span of 10 bases. Here the CDR3 reads CASSEVAQGPQHF. The CDR3 nucleotides read TGTGCCAGCAGTGAAGTGGCCCAGGGGCCCCAGCATTTT.

The table lists this clonotype with many counts. The chain has TRBV29-1 and TRBJ2-4; the D gene could be TRBD1 or TRBD2 (5 bases each). Germline lookup yields CDR1 SQVTM and CDR2 ANQGSEA. The CDR3 covers 16 residues. Trimming shortened V by 4 bases and J by 0 bases, and 16 bases separated the two germline ends. The chain's CDR3 is CSVAGTAERAKNIQYF. Here the CDR3 DNA reads TGCAGCGTTGCCGGGACCGCTGAGCGAGCCAAAAACATTCAGTACTTC.

In its sample, this clonotype was seen a few times. The V gene is TRBV20-1, the J gene TRBJ2-3; 7 bases match TRBD1. Germline V lookup: CDR1 DFQATT, CDR2 SNEGSKA (reference sequence). V shed 5 bases, J shed 2 bases, and the junction held 10 bases outside the gene matches. The CDR3 is 15 residues long. The CDR3 is CSAPRDRDITDTQYF. The CDR3, as DNA: TGCAGTGCTCCCCGCGACAGGGACATCACAGATACGCAGTATTTT.

The rearrangement links TRBV4-2 to TRBJ2-3; 8 bases map to TRBD2. The CDR3 has 14 residues. Trimming removed 6 bases from V and 0 bases from J; junction bases left unmatched: 2. Looked up from germline, CDR1 is LGHNA and CDR2 is YNFKEQ. CDR3 nucleotides: TGTGCCAGCAGAGAGCGGGAGAGCACAGATACGCAGTATTTT. It translates to CASRERESTDTQYF.

Ten or more counts support this clonotype. The J gene is TRBJ1-1, the V gene TRBV7-9; possibly TRBD1 for D (5 bases). Germline-derived CDR1 and CDR2 are SEHNR and FQNEAQ (reference sequence). There are 15 residues in the CDR3. With 2 bases removed from V and 1 base from J, the gap between germline ends came to 11 bases. The CDR3 DNA follows: TGTGCCAGCAGCTTAACGGCGGGGACGAACACTGAAGCTTTCTTT. As protein: CASSLTAGTNTEAFF.

This clonotype came up many times. The chain recombines TRBV7-3 with TRBJ2-2, with 13 bases fitting TRBD2. Germline values: CDR1 SGHTA, CDR2 FQGTGA. The CDR3 is made up of 18 amino acids. V lost 5 bases to trimming and J lost 7 bases; unmatched junction nucleotides: 13. This chain's CDR3 is CASSPGLAGARGNGELFF. CDR3 nucleotides: TGTGCCAGCAGCCCCGGACTAGCGGGAGCTCGGGGGAACGGGGAGCTGTTTTTT.

The V and J genes are TRBV29-1 and TRBJ1-2, with TRBD1 identical over 9 bases. Germline-derived CDR1 and CDR2 are SQVTM and ANQGSEA. This CDR3 is 15 amino acids long. V shed 6 bases, J shed 0 bases, and the junction held 8 bases outside the gene matches. The CDR3 is CSVAPRTGANYGYTF. In nucleotides, the CDR3 is TGCAGCGTCGCCCCAAGGACAGGGGCTAACTATGGCTACACCTTC.

This clonotype was counted only a few times. The rearrangement links TRBV20-1 to TRBJ2-1; no clear D gene. From germline, CDR1 is DFQATT and CDR2 SNEGSKA (reference sequence). V lost 7 bases to trimming and J lost 4 bases, with 20 bases between them. CDR3 size: 15 residues. The CDR3 DNA reads TGCAGTGTAAAAACCCGGGCCGAAGGATACAATGAGCAGTTCTTC. Translating gives CSVKTRAEGYNEQFF.

The sample holds many counts of this clonotype. V is TRBV20-1 and J is TRBJ2-5; D is undetermined. Trimming left V 5 bases short and J 5 bases short, with 9 bases between. Germline V CDR1 and CDR2: DFQATT, SNEGSKA (reference sequence). The CDR3 covers 11 residues. The CDR3 DNA sequence: TGCAGTGCTCCAAGTGGTGAGACCCAGTACTTC. The encoded protein is CSAPSGETQYF.

This clonotype showed up many times. The genes are TRBV5-1 and TRBJ1-1; D ambiguous. Trimming shortened V by 0 bases and J by 0 bases, and 3 bases separated the two germline ends. The CDR3 is 13 amino acids. From germline, CDR1 is SGHRS and CDR2 YFSETQ. The CDR3 nucleotides are TGCGCCAGCAGCTTGGTTGTGAACACTGAAGCTTTCTTT. Its translation is CASSLVVNTEAFF.

This clonotype was seen many times. The J gene is TRBJ2-6, the V gene TRBV5-1; 10 bases are a match to TRBD1. The length of the CDR3 is 14 residues. Germline V gene lookup returns CDR1 SGHRS and CDR2 YFSETQ. V was clipped by 7 bases and J by 4 bases; unmatched bases: 2. CDR3 bases: TGCGCCAGCGGGACAGGGGCCGGGGCCAACGTCCTGACTTTC. It encodes CASGTGAGANVLTF.